Listed below are T cell receptor beta chains from one sample, sequenced in a study of blood T cells in healthy people across ages. From the 5' RACE reads, TCRdb called clonotypes with MiXCR, one entry per CDR3 protein. The sample lists 1.5 million to 2 million distinct CDR3 sequences, 30% to 35% occurring once. Sequences were obtained from blood. Receptor source: a woman between 25 and 40 years old in good health. The CDR3 runs from the conserved cysteine through the conserved F or W. A D gene is named only where the DNA matches it firmly. Where a row states a size, it is once, few, many or the class of an expanded clone; other rows omit it.

>-|TRBV20-1|TRBJ1-2|-
CSARDWEDNYGYTF
TGCAGTGCTAGAGATTGGGAAGATAACTATGGCTACACCTTC
>-|TRBV11-2|TRBJ2-7|TRBD1
CASSLGTGGASAYEQYF
TGTGCCAGCAGCTTAGGGACAGGGGGCGCATCCGCCTACGAGCAGTACTTC
>-|TRBV11-1|TRBJ2-7|-
CASSPLAAAIYEQYF
TGTGCCAGCAGCCCTCTCGCGGCAGCGATCTACGAGCAGTACTTC
>-|TRBV20-1|TRBJ1-1|-
CSAGGVRGRTEAFF
TGCAGTGCTGGAGGGGTCAGGGGCAGGACTGAAGCTTTCTTT
>-|TRBV9|TRBJ2-3|-
CASSAVFGGEDTQYF
TGTGCCAGCAGCGCAGTGTTTGGCGGCGAGGATACGCAGTATTTT
>-|TRBV20-1|TRBJ2-7|-
CSARAGTYEQYF
TGCAGTGCTAGGGCGGGAACCTACGAGCAGTACTTC
>-|TRBV10-3|TRBJ2-1|TRBD2
CAISASSGGADNEQFF
TGTGCCATCAGTGCTTCTAGCGGGGGGGCTGACAATGAGCAGTTCTTC
>-|TRBV9|TRBJ2-3|TRBD2
CASSVVDSGGHTDTQYF
TGTGCCAGCAGCGTAGTTGATAGCGGGGGACACACAGATACGCAGTATTTT
>-|TRBV30|TRBJ1-4|-
CAWSVVVFEKLFF
TGTGCCTGGAGTGTAGTAGTCTTTGAAAAACTGTTTTTT
>-|TRBV7-2|TRBJ2-2|-
CANSLVAVSAGELFF
TGTGCCAACAGCTTAGTCGCGGTCTCTGCCGGGGAGCTGTTTTTT
>few|TRBV9|TRBJ2-7|-
CASSPGGIAAYYEQYF
TGTGCCAGCAGCCCAGGGGGGATAGCGGCATACTACGAGCAGTACTTC
>few|TRBV15|TRBJ1-1|-
CATSREGVGDTEAFF
TGTGCCACCAGCAGAGAGGGGGTGGGAGACACTGAAGCTTTCTTT
>-|TRBV10-3|TRBJ2-5|-
CAISKRDLKETQYF
TGTGCCATCAGTAAACGGGACCTAAAAGAGACCCAGTACTTC
>-|TRBV6-1|TRBJ1-1|-
CASSEEGPVTEAFF
TGTGCCAGCAGTGAGGAGGGCCCGGTCACTGAAGCTTTCTTT
>many|TRBV4-1|TRBJ2-7|-
CASSQKPRTYEQYF
TGCGCCAGCAGCCAAAAACCGCGGACCTACGAGCAGTACTTC
>few|TRBV6-6|TRBJ2-7|TRBD2
CASSSSSGPYEQYF
TGTGCCAGCAGTTCCTCTAGCGGACCCTACGAGCAGTACTTC
>-|TRBV20-1|TRBJ2-3|-
CSAREMYGETDTQYF
TGCAGTGCTAGAGAAATGTACGGGGAGACAGATACGCAGTATTTT
>-|TRBV2|TRBJ2-1|TRBD1
CASKDRGRYNEQFF
TGTGCCAGCAAGGACAGGGGGAGATACAATGAGCAGTTCTTC
>-|TRBV2|TRBJ2-1|-
CASGGQTGYNEQFF
TGTGCCAGCGGGGGACAAACGGGCTACAATGAGCAGTTCTTC
>-|TRBV15|TRBJ2-7|-
CATSISKTSSYEQYF
TGTGCCACCAGCATATCCAAGACTAGCTCCTACGAGCAGTACTTC
>once|TRBV6-5|TRBJ2-5|TRBD1
CASSRGQTLTQETQYF
TGTGCCAGCAGCCGGGGACAGACCTTGACCCAAGAGACCCAGTACTTC
>-|TRBV20-1|TRBJ2-2|-
CSARDPSRVNTGELFF
TGCAGTGCTAGAGATCCTAGCAGGGTGAACACCGGGGAGCTGTTTTTT
>-|TRBV25-1|TRBJ1-1|-
CASSDPGYTEAFF
TGTGCCAGCAGTGATCCGGGTTACACTGAAGCTTTCTTT
>-|TRBV6-1|TRBJ1-5|TRBD1
CASSAFRTGRYSNQPQHF
TGTGCCAGCAGTGCCTTTCGGACAGGGAGATATAGCAATCAGCCCCAGCATTTT
>many|TRBV4-2|TRBJ1-5|TRBD1
CASSRFGQGNQPQHF
TGTGCCAGCAGCCGGTTCGGACAGGGTAACCAGCCCCAGCATTTT